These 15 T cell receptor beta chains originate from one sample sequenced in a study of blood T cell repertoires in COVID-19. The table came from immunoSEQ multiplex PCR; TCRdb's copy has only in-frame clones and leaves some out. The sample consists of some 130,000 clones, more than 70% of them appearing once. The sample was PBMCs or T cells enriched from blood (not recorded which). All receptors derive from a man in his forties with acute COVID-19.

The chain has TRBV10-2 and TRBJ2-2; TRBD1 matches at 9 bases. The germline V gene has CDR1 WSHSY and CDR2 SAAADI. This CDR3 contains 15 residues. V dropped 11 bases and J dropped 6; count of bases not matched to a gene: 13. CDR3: CARCDDRGGAGELFF. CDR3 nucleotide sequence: TGCGCCCGCTGTGACGACAGGGGGGGTGCCGGGGAGCTGTTTTTT.

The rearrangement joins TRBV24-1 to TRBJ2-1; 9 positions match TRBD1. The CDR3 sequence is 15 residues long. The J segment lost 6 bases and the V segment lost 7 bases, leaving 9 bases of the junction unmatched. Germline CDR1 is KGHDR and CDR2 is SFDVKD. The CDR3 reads CATRESGTGPNEQFF. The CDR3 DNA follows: TGTGCCACCAGAGAATCCGGGACAGGGCCCAATGAGCAGTTCTTC.

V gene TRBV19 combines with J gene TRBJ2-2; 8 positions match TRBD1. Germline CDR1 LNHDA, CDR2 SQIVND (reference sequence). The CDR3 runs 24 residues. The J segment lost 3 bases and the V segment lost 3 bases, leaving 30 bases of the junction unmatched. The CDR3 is CASSIKGSLWGRDRWGSDTGELFF. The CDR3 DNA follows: TGTGCCAGTAGTATTAAAGGGTCGTTGTGGGGCCGGGACAGGTGGGGTTCGGACACCGGGGAGCTGTTTTTT. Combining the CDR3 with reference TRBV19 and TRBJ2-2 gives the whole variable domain DGGITQSPKYLFRKEGQNVTLSCEQNLNHDAMYWYRQDPGQGLRLIYYSQIVNDFQKGDIAEGYSVSREKKESFPLTVTSAQKNPTAFYLCASSIKGSLWGRDRWGSDTGELFFGEGSRLTVL.

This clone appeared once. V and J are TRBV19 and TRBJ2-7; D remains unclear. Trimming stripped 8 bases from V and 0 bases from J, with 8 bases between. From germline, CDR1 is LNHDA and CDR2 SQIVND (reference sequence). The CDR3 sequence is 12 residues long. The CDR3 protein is CASGPNSYEQYF. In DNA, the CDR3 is TGTGCCAGTGGCCCGAACTCCTACGAGCAGTACTTC.

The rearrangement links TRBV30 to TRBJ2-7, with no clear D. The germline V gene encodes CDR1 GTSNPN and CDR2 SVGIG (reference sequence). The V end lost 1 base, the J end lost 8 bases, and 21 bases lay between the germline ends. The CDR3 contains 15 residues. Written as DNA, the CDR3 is TGTGCCTGGAGTGCTGGTCCCTCCAGCGAGATGCAGCAGTACTTC. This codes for CAWSAGPSSEMQQYF.

CDR3 bases: TGTGCCAGCAGCTCCGAGTTCGGAGGAGGGGACACTGAAGCTTTCTTT. Its protein product is CASSSEFGGGDTEAFF. The chain carries TRBV5-5 and TRBJ1-1, with D possibly being TRBD1 (5 bases). The germline V gene encodes CDR1 SGHKS and CDR2 YYEKEE (reference sequence). The V end lost 3 bases, the J end lost 3 bases, and 18 bases lay between the germline ends. This CDR3 spans 16 amino acids.

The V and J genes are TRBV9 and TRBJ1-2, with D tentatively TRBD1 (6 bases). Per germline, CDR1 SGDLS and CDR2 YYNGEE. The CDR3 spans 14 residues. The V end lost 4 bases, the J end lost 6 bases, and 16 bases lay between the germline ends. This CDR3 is CASSPDTGLDGYTF. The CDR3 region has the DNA TGTGCCAGCAGCCCAGACACAGGGCTTGATGGCTACACCTTC.

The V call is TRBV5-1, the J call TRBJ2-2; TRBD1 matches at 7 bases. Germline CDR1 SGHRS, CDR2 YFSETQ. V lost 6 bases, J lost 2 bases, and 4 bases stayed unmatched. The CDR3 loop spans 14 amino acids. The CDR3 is CASKGTANTGELFF. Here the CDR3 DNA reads TGCGCCAGCAAGGGGACAGCCAACACCGGGGAGCTGTTTTTT.

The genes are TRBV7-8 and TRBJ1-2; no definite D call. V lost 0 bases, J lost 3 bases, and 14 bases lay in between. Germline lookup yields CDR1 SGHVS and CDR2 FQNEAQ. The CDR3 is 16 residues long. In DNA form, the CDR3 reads TGTGCCAGCAGCTTAGCAGGACTGATTACGGACTATGGCTACACCTTC. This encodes CASSLAGLITDYGYTF. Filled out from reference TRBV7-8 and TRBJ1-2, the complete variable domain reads GAGVSQSPRYKVAKRGQDVALRCDPISGHVSLFWYQQALGQGPEFLTYFQNEAQLDKSGLPSDRFFAERPEGSVSTLKIQRTQQEDSAVYLCASSLAGLITDYGYTFGSGTRLTVV.

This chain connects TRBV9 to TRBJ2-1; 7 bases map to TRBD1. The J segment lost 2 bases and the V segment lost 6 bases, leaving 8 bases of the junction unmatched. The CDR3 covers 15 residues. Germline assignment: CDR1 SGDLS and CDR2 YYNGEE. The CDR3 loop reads CASNREGGAYNEQFF. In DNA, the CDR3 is TGTGCCAGCAACCGGGAAGGGGGCGCCTACAATGAGCAGTTCTTC. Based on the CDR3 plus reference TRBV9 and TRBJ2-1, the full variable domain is DSGVTQTPKHLITATGQRVTLRCSPRSGDLSVYWYQQSLDQGLQFLIQYYNGEERAKGNILERFSAQQFPDLHSELNLSSLELGDSALYFCASNREGGAYNEQFFGPGTRLTVL.

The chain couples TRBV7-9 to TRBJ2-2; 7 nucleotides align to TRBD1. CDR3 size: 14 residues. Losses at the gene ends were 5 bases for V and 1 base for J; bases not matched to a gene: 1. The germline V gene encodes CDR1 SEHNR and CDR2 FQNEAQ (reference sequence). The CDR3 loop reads CASSRTGNTGELFF. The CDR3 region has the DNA TGTGCCAGCAGCCGGACAGGGAACACCGGGGAGCTGTTTTTT. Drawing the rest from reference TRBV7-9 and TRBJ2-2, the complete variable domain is DTGVSQNPRHKITKRGQNVTFRCDPISEHNRLYWYRQTLGQGPEFLTYFQNEAQLEKSRLLSDRFSAERPKGSFSTLEIQRTEQGDSAMYLCASSRTGNTGELFFGEGSRLTVL.

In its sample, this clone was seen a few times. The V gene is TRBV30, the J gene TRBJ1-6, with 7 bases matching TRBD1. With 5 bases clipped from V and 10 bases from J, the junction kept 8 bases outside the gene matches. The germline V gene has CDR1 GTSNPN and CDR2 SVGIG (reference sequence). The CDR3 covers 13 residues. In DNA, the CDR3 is TGTGCCTGGGAGAAAGGGGGCGGGTCACCCCTCCACTTT. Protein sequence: CAWEKGGGSPLHF.

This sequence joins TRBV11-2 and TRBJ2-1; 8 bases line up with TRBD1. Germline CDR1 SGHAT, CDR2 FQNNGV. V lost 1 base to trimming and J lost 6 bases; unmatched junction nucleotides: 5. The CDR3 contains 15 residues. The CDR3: CASSLVRTGTNEQFF. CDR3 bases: TGTGCCAGCAGCTTAGTGCGGACAGGGACCAATGAGCAGTTCTTC.

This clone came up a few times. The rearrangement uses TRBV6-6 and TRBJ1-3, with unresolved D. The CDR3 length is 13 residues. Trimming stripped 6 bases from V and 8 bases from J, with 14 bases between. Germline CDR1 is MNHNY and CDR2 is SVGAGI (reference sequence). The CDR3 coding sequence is TGTGCCAGCAGACGGGGTGCGGAAGACACCATATATTTT. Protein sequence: CASRRGAEDTIYF.

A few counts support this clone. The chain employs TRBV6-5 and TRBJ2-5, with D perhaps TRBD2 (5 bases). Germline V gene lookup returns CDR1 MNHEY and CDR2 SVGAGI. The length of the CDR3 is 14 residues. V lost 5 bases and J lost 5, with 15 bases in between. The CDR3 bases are TGTGCCAGCAGTCCTAGCAATTTTATCGAGACCCAGTACTTC. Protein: CASSPSNFIETQYF.